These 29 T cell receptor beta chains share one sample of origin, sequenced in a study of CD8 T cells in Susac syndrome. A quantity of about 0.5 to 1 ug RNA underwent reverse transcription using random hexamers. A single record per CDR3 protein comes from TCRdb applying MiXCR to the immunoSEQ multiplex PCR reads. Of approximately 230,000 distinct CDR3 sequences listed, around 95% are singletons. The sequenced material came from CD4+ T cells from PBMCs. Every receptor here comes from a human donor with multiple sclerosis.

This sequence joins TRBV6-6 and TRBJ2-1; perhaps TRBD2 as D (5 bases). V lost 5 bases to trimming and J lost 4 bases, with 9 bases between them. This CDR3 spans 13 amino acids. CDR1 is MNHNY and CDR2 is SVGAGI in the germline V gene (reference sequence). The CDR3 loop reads CASSPGLYNEQFF. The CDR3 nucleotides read TGTGCCAGCAGTCCCGGACTTTACAATGAGCAGTTCTTC.

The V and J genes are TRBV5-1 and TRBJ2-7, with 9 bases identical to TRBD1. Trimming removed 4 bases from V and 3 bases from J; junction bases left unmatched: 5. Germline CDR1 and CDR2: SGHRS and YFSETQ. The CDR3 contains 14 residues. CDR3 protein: CASSKTGQGYEQYF. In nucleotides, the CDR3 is TGCGCCAGCAGCAAGACGGGACAGGGCTACGAGCAGTACTTC.

The CDR3 DNA reads as TGCGCCAGCAGCGGTCTTGGGGACAGGGAAGAGACCCAGTACTTC. Protein sequence: CASSGLGDREETQYF. The V call is TRBV5-1, the J call TRBJ2-5, with 9 bases matching TRBD1. CDR1 and CDR2 from the germline V gene are SGHRS and YFSETQ. V dropped 4 bases and J dropped 3; count of bases not matched to a gene: 7. The CDR3 is 15 residues long.

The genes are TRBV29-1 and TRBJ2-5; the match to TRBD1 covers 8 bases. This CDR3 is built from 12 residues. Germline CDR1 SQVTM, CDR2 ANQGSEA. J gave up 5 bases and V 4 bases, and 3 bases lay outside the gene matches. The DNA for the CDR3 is TGCAGCGTTGTATGGACAGGGGAGACCCAGTACTTC. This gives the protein CSVVWTGETQYF. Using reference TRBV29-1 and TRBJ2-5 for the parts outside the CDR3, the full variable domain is SAVISQKPSRDICQRGTSLTIQCQVDSQVTMMFWYRQQPGQSLTLIATANQGSEATYESGFVIDKFPISRPNLTFSTLTVSNMSPEDSSIYLCSVVWTGETQYFGPGTRLLVL.

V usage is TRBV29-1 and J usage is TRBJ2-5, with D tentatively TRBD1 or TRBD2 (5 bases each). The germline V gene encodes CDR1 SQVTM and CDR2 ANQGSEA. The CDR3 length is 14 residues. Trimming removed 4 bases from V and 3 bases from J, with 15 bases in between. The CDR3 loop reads CSVGGVMKKETQYF. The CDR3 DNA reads TGCAGCGTTGGAGGGGTAATGAAGAAAGAGACCCAGTACTTC.

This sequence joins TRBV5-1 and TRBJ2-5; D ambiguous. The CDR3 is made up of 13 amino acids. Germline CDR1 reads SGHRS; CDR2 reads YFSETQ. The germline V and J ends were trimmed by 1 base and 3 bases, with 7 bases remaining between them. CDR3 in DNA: TGCGCCAGCAGCTTGTGGGCTGAAGAGACCCAGTACTTC. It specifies CASSLWAEETQYF.

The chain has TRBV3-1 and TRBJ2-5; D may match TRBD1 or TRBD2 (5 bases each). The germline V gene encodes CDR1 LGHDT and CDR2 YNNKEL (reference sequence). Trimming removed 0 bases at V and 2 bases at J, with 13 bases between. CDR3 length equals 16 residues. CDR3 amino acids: CASSQDGTKAQETQYF. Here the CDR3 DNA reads TGTGCCAGCAGCCAAGACGGGACGAAGGCTCAAGAGACCCAGTACTTC.

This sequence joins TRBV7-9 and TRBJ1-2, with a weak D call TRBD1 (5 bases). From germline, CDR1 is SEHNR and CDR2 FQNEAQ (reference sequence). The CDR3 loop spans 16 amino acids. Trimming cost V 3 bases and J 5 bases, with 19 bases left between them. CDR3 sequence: CASSFNLGAADYGYTF. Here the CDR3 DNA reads TGTGCCAGCAGCTTCAATCTTGGGGCCGCCGATTATGGCTACACCTTC.

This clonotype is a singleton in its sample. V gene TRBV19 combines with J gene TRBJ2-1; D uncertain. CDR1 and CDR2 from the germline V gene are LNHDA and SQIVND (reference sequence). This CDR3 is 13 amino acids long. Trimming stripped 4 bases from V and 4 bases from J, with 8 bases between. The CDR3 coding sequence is TGTGCCAGTAGTACCCCAGCTTACAATGAGCAGTTCTTC. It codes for CASSTPAYNEQFF.

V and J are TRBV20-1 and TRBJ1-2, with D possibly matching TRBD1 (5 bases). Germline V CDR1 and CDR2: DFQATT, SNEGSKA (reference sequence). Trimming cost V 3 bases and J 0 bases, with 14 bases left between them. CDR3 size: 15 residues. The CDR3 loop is CSASGATDPNYGYTF. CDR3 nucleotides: TGCAGTGCTAGCGGGGCCACAGACCCTAACTATGGCTACACCTTC.

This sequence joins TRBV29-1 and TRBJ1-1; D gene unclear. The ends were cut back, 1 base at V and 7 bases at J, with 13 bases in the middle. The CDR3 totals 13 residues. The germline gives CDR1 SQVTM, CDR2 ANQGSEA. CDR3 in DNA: TGCAGCGTTGAAGTTGTAGGGCAGAATGAAGCTTTCTTT. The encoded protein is CSVEVVGQNEAFF. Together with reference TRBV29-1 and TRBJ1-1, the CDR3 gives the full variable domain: SAVISQKPSRDICQRGTSLTIQCQVDSQVTMMFWYRQQPGQSLTLIATANQGSEATYESGFVIDKFPISRPNLTFSTLTVSNMSPEDSSIYLCSVEVVGQNEAFFGQGTRLTVV.

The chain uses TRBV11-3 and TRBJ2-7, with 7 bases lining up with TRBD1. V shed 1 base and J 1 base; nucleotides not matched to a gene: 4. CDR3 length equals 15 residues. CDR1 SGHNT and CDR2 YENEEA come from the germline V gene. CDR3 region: CASSLGQGPSYEQYV. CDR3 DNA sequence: TGTGCCAGCAGCTTAGGACAGGGACCGTCCTACGAGCAGTACGTC.

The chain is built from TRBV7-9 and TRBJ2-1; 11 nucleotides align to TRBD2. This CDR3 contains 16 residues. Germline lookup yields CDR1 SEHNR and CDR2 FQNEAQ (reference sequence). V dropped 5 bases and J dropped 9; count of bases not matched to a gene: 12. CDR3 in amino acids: CASSVLAGAGWGEQFF. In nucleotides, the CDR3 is TGTGCCAGCAGCGTACTAGCGGGAGCGGGTTGGGGTGAGCAGTTCTTC. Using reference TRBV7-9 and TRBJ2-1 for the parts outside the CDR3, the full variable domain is DTGVSQNPRHKITKRGQNVTFRCDPISEHNRLYWYRQTLGQGPEFLTYFQNEAQLEKSRLLSDRFSAERPKGSFSTLEIQRTEQGDSAMYLCASSVLAGAGWGEQFFGPGTRLTVL.

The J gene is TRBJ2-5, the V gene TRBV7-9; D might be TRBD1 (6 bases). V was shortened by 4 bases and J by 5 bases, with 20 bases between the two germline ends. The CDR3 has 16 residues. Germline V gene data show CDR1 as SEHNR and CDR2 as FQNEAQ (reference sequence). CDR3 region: CASSSPGVGGVETQYF. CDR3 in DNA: TGTGCCAGCAGCTCACCAGGGGTAGGTGGTGTGGAGACCCAGTACTTC.

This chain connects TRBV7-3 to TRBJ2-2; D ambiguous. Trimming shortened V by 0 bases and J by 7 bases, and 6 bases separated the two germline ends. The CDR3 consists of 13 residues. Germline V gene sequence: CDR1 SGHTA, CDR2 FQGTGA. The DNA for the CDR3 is TGTGCCAGCAGCTTAACGGGTATCGGGGAGCTGTTTTTT. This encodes CASSLTGIGELFF.

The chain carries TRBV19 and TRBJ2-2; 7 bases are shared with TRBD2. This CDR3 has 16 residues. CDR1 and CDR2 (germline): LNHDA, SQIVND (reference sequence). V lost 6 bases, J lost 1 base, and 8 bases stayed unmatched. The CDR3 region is CASRPKTSLNTGELFF. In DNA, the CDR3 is TGTGCCAGTAGGCCAAAGACTAGCCTGAACACCGGGGAGCTGTTTTTT.

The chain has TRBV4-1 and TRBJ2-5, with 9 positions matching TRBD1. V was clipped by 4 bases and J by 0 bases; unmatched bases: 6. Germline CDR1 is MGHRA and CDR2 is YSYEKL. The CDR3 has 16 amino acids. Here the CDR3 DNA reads TGCGCCAGCAGCCTAGGGACAGGGCATGACCAAGAGACCCAGTACTTC. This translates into CASSLGTGHDQETQYF.

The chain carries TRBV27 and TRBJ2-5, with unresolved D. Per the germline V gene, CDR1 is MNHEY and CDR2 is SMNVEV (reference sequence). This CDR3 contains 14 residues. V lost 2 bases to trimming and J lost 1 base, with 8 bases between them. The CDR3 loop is CASSLVGLQETQYF. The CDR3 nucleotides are TGTGCCAGCAGTTTAGTGGGCCTCCAAGAGACCCAGTACTTC.

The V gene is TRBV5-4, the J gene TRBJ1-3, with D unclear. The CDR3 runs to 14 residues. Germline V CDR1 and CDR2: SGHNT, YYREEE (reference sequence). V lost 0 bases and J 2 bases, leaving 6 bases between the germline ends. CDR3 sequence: CASSLDQTGNTIYF. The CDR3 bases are TGTGCCAGCAGCTTGGATCAAACTGGAAACACCATATATTTT.

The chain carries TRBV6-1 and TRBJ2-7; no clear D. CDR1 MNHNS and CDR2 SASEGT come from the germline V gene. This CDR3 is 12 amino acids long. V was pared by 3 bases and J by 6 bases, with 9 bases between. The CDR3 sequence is CASSDLGREQYV. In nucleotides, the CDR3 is TGTGCCAGCAGTGACCTTGGCCGCGAGCAGTACGTC.

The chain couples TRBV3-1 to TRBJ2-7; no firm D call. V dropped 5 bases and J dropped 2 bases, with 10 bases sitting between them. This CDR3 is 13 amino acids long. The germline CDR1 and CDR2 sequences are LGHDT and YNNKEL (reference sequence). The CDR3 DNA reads TGTGCCAGCAGCTCCCGAGCCCCCTACGAGCAGTACTTC. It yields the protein CASSSRAPYEQYF.

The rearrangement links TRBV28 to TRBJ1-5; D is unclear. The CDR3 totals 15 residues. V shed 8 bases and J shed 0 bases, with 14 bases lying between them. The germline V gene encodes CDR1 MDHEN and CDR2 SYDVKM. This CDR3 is CASEKRMNSNQPQHF. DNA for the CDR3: TGTGCCAGCGAAAAGAGGATGAATAGCAATCAGCCCCAGCATTTT. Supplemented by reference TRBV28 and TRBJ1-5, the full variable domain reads DVKVTQSSRYLVKRTGEKVFLECVQDMDHENMFWYRQDPGLGLRLIYFSYDVKMKEKGDIPEGYSVSREKKERFSLILESASTNQTSMYLCASEKRMNSNQPQHFGDGTRLSIL.

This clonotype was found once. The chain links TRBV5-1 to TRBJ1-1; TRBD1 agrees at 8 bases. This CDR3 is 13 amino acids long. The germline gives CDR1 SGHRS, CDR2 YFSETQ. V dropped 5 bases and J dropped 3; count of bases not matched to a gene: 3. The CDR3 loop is CASSKTGDTEAFF. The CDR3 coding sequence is TGCGCCAGCAGTAAGACAGGGGACACTGAAGCTTTCTTT.

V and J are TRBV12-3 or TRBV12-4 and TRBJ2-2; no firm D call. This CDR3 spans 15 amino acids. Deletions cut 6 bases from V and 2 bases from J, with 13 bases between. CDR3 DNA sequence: TGTGCCAGCAGAGACGATAACAGTAACACCGGGGAGCTGTTTTTT. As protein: CASRDDNSNTGELFF.

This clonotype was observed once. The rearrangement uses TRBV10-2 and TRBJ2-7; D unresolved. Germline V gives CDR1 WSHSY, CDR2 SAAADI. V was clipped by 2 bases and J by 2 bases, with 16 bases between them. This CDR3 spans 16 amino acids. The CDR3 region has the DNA TGCGCCAGCAGTGAGGATAAGCCGGGTACACCCTACGAGCAGTACTTC. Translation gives CASSEDKPGTPYEQYF.

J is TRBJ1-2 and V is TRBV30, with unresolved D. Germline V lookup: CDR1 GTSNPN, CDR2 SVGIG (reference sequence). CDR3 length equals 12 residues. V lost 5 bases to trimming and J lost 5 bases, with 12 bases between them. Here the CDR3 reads CAWRPTLYGYTF. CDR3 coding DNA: TGTGCCTGGCGTCCTACACTTTATGGCTACACCTTC.

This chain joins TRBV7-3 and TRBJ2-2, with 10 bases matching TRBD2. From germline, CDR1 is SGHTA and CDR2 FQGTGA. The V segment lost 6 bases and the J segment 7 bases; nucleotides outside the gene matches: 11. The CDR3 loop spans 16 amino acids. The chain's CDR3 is CASSRNSGRASGELFF. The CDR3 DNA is TGTGCCAGCAGTCGTAACAGCGGGAGGGCCAGCGGGGAGCTGTTTTTT.

The CDR3 region has the DNA TGCAGCGTTGGACAGCTAGCCAAAAACATTCAGTACTTC. Protein product: CSVGQLAKNIQYF. The chain is built from TRBV29-1 and TRBJ2-4; TRBD1 might be the D (5 bases). This CDR3 contains 13 residues. V gave up 4 bases and J gave up 0 bases, with 7 bases separating them. Germline CDR1 and CDR2: SQVTM and ANQGSEA.

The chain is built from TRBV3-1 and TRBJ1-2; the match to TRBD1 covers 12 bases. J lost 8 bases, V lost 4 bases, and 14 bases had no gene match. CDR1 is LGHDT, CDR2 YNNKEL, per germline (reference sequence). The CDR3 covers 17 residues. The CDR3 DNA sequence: TGTGCCAGCAGCCCCGGGACAGGGGGCCTGGTAACGAGAGGCTACACCTTC. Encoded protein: CASSPGTGGLVTRGYTF.